These 5 T cell receptor beta chains were sequenced from one sample in a study of Ad26.COV2.S vaccination and SARS-CoV-2 variants. Treatment indicated: some 20 received Ad26.COV2.S at low or high dose, single or two shots; roughly five received placebo; per-sample allocation not given. Specimen acquisition occurred on day 63 following the initial vaccine or placebo injection. The table came from immunoSEQ multiplex PCR; TCRdb's copy has only in-frame clones and leaves some out. The sample lists hundreds of thousands of clones, roughly 87% seen once, with roughly 2.5% in the top ten. Sequencing was performed on peripheral blood, taken in a trial of Ad26.COV2.S vaccine versus placebo. The receptors were gathered from a person aged 18-65 years who received the Ad26.COV2.S COVID-19 vaccine or a placebo.

This chain uses TRBV5-1 with TRBJ1-2, with TRBD1 as a possible D gene (5 bases). Germline V gene data show CDR1 as SGHRS and CDR2 as YFSETQ. V lost 5 bases to trimming and J lost 3 bases, with 14 bases between them. The CDR3 loop spans 14 amino acids. CDR3: CASRLTVNDYGYTF. CDR3 in DNA: TGCGCCAGCAGGCTGACAGTGAATGACTATGGCTACACCTTC.

This chain connects TRBV6-4 to TRBJ2-1, with D perhaps TRBD2 (6 bases). The CDR3 covers 18 residues. Trimming left V 2 bases short and J 2 bases short, with 19 bases between. The germline CDR1 and CDR2 sequences are MRHNA and SNTAGT. The CDR3 DNA is TGTGCCAGCAGTGACCTGGGAGGCGGGGCCGAAACCTACAATGAGCAGTTCTTC. Residues: CASSDLGGGAETYNEQFF.

This chain joins TRBV4-3 and TRBJ2-5; no definite D call. Trimming removed 2 bases at V and 5 bases at J, with 12 bases between. The CDR3 length is 14 residues. CDR1 LGHNA and CDR2 YSLEER come from the germline V gene. The CDR3 DNA reads as TGCGCCAGCAGCCAATGGCGTGGCAGGGAGACCCAGTACTTC. Translating it yields CASSQWRGRETQYF.

Only one count was recorded for this clone. The chain couples TRBV28 to TRBJ1-2, with TRBD1 identical over 8 bases. Germline values: CDR1 MDHEN, CDR2 SYDVKM. Germline trimming cut 8 bases from V and 2 bases from J; bases unmatched to any gene: 7. This CDR3 contains 14 residues. CDR3 bases: TGTGCCAGCGTGGGACAGGATCGCAACTATGGCTACACCTTC. Its protein product is CASVGQDRNYGYTF.

This chain links TRBV9 with TRBJ2-3, with unresolved D. Germline lookup yields CDR1 SGDLS and CDR2 YYNGEE. V was pared by 2 bases and J by 2 bases, with 6 bases between. The CDR3 is 13 amino acids. The CDR3 nucleotides read TGTGCCAGCAGCGTCGACCTCACAGATACGCAGTATTTT. It yields the protein CASSVDLTDTQYF.